Listed below are T cell receptor beta chains from one sample, sequenced in a study of cytomegalovirus exposure and HLA in healthy donors. The data were produced by immunoSEQ multiplex PCR, yet TCRdb's version contains in-frame clones alone and is incomplete. The ten most abundant clones cover 1.1% of a sample with 200,000 to 250,000 clones. Sequences were obtained from PBMCs. Receptors originate from a girl aged 2 to 10 in good health and CMV-seropositive. Both conserved end residues are part of each CDR3. D genes are given only for firm matches.

V	J	D	DNA	CDR3
TRBV29-1	TRBJ2-1	-	TGCAGCGTTCCCCAAAACAATGAGCAGTTCTTC	CSVPQNNEQFF
TRBV29-1	TRBJ2-3	TRBD2	TGCAGCGGACTACCGGGAGGGACAGATACGCAGTATTTT	CSGLPGGTDTQYF
TRBV5-5	TRBJ2-3	TRBD2	TGTGCCAGCAGCTTGGTGGGTCTAGCGGGGACAGATACGCAGTATTTT	CASSLVGLAGTDTQYF
TRBV7-8	TRBJ2-7	TRBD2	TGTGCCAGCAGCCGTGCTCAGACTAGCGGGAGCGACGAGCAGTACTTC	CASSRAQTSGSDEQYF
TRBV5-1	TRBJ2-5	TRBD2	TGCGCCAGTCGACTAGCGGGAGGGCCCGAGACCCAGTACTTC	CASRLAGGPETQYF
TRBV6-6	TRBJ1-5	-	TGTGCCAGCAGCAGTACAGGGATCAATCAGCCCCAGCATTTT	CASSSTGINQPQHF
TRBV18	TRBJ2-3	-	TGTGCCAGCTCTCCAGACAGACAAATCACAGATACGCAGTATTTT	CASSPDRQITDTQYF
TRBV11-2	TRBJ2-7	TRBD2	TGTGCCAGCAGCCCCGGGACTAAGACCTACGAGCAGTACTTC	CASSPGTKTYEQYF
TRBV27	TRBJ2-3	-	TGTGCCAGCAGCCCATCAGGAGGGGCGAGAGATACGCAGTATTTT	CASSPSGGARDTQYF
TRBV6-1	TRBJ2-7	-	TGTGCCAGCACCCTCCCCCACGGGGGTCGGCACGAGCAGTACTTC	CASTLPHGGRHEQYF
TRBV28	TRBJ2-1	TRBD1	TGTGCCAGCAGTGTCAGGGGACAGGTGGGTTGGAATGAGCAGTTCTTC	CASSVRGQVGWNEQFF
TRBV5-1	TRBJ2-3	-	TGCGCCAGCAGCTTGGCGAGGGCTAGCACAGATACGCAGTATTTT	CASSLARASTDTQYF
TRBV7-2	TRBJ2-4	-	TGTGCCAGCAGCTTATCGGGGGGCGGGTCAAGCATTCAGTACTTC	CASSLSGGGSSIQYF